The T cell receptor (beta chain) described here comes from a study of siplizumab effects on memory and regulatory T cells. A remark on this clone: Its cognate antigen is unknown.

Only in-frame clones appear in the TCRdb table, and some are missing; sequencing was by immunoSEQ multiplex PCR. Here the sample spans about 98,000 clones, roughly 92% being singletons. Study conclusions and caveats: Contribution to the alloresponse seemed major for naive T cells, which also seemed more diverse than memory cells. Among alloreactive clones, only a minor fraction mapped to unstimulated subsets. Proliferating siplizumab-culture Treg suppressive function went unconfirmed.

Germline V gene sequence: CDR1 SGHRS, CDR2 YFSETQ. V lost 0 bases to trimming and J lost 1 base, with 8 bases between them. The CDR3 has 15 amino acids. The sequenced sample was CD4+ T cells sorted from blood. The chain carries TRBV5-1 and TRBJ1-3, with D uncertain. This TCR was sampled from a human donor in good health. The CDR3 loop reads CASSLGTASGNTIYF. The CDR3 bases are TGCGCCAGCAGCTTGGGGACTGCTTCTGGAAACACCATATATTTT.